This entry describes one T cell receptor beta chain. The data were produced by immunoSEQ multiplex PCR, yet TCRdb's version contains in-frame clones alone and is incomplete. The sample has approximately 440,000 clones, around 91% seen once. These data are taken from a study of blood T cell repertoires in COVID-19. CDR3 length: 14 amino acids. V gave up 10 bases and J gave up 7 bases, with 17 bases separating them. Per germline, CDR1 ENHRY and CDR2 SYGVKD. The sample comprised PBMCs or T cells enriched from blood (not recorded which). The clonotype comes from a man between 18 and 29 years old who had recovered from COVID-19. The J gene is TRBJ1-6, the V gene TRBV10-3; D possibly corresponds to TRBD1 (6 bases). Here the CDR3 DNA reads TGTGCCACGCTCCGGGACATAGAAAATTCACCCCTCCACTTT. It is translated as CATLRDIENSPLHF.